The rows below give T cell receptor beta chains drawn from one sample of a study of T cell responses to AZD1222 COVID-19 vaccine. The repertoire was sequenced with immunoSEQ multiplex PCR; TCRdb's copy has only in-frame clones and lacks some. Of about 110,000 clones listed, approximately 94% are singletons. Sequencing used peripheral blood, obtained 28 days after the second AZD1222 dose. These receptors came from an adult who received the AZD1222 COVID-19 vaccine. Each CDR3 is given with its conserved first and last residue. The D gene is left open where the match is weak. Size is stated for part of the rows, as once, few or many counts, or as a class when the clone is expanded.

J | V | D | size | DNA | CDR3
TRBJ1-3 | TRBV9 | . | . | TGTGCCAGCAGCGTCGGGGCAGTTACTTACTCTGGAAACACCATATATTTT | CASSVGAVTYSGNTIYF
TRBJ1-6 | TRBV4-1 | TRBD1 | . | TGCGCCAGCCGTGGTGGAGCCGGGACAGGGGTTTTCCCCCTCCACTTT | CASRGGAGTGVFPLHF
TRBJ1-2 | TRBV29-1 | . | . | TGCAGCGTTGTTTGGGGGGCTAATGGCTACACCTTC | CSVVWGANGYTF
TRBJ1-1 | TRBV11-2 | . | . | TGTGCCAGCAGCTTGATGGGAGGGGGACTGCAGAACACTGAAGCTTTCTTT | CASSLMGGGLQNTEAFF
TRBJ1-1 | TRBV11-3 | . | . | TGTGCCAGCAGCCTAACGGGGAACACTGAAGCTTTCTTT | CASSLTGNTEAFF
TRBJ1-2 | TRBV6-1 | . | . | TGTGCCAGCAGTGAAGGAGTCAGGGGAGGCTATGGCTACACCTTC | CASSEGVRGGYGYTF
TRBJ1-2 | TRBV29-1 | . | . | TGCAGCACATATTCGGACCGTCTTGATGGCTACACCTTC | CSTYSDRLDGYTF
TRBJ1-4 | TRBV11-2 | TRBD1 | . | TGTGCCAGCAGCCCGGGGACAGCAACTAATGAAAAACTGTTTTTT | CASSPGTATNEKLFF
TRBJ2-6 | TRBV3-1/TRBV3-2 | TRBD2 | . | TGTGCCAGCAGCCCCCGGCGGGGGGGGGATGGGGCCAACGTCCTGACTTTC | CASSPRRGGDGANVLTF
TRBJ2-3 | TRBV5-1 | TRBD2 | . | TGCGCCAGCAGCTTGGCGCTAGCGGGAGTAACAGATACGCAGTATTTT | CASSLALAGVTDTQYF
TRBJ2-5 | TRBV19 | . | . | TGTGCCAGTAGTCCCAAAGTCCTACTCATAGGCGAGACCCAGTACTTC | CASSPKVLLIGETQYF
TRBJ2-5 | TRBV7-9 | . | . | TGTGCCAGCAGCTCTGGACCGGGAGCCAGGGAGACCCAGTACTTC | CASSSGPGARETQYF
TRBJ1-1 | TRBV6-5 | . | . | TGTGCCAGCAGTTACTCCAGGGAATCTGAAGCTTTCTTT | CASSYSRESEAFF
TRBJ1-1 | TRBV18 | . | . | TGTGCCAGCTCATCCACAGGGCGGGTAACTGAAGCTTTCTTT | CASSSTGRVTEAFF
TRBJ1-1 | TRBV14 | . | . | TGTGCCAGCAGCCGAACCAGATTCACTGAAGCTTTCTTT | CASSRTRFTEAFF
TRBJ2-1 | TRBV10-3 | TRBD2 | . | TGTGCCATCAGTGCCTCCCGAGGAGCGGGAGACGAGCAGTTCTTC | CAISASRGAGDEQFF
TRBJ2-7 | TRBV9 | TRBD1 | . | TGTGCCAGCAGCGTCGGGACAGGGGGTGAGCAGTACTTC | CASSVGTGGEQYF
TRBJ2-5 | TRBV30 | TRBD2 | . | TGTGCCTACATGGCCCGGGGGGGGACACCCCAGTTGGTGACCCAGTACTTC | CAYMARGGTPQLVTQYF
TRBJ1-1 | TRBV11-2 | . | . | TGTGCCAGCAGCTTAGATCCTACATACACTGAAGCTTTCTTT | CASSLDPTYTEAFF
TRBJ1-6 | TRBV14 | . | . | TGTGCCAGCAGCCGGGGGGCTTCACCCCTCCACTTT | CASSRGASPLHF
TRBJ2-1 | TRBV5-1 | . | . | TGCGCCAGCAGCCAATATCTGATCGGCGGGTCCTACAATGAGCAGTTCTTC | CASSQYLIGGSYNEQFF
TRBJ1-1 | TRBV12-3/TRBV12-4 | . | . | TGTGCCAGCAGCCATCTCACTGAAGCTTTCTTT | CASSHLTEAFF
TRBJ2-5 | TRBV3-1/TRBV3-2 | . | . | TGTGCCAGCAGCCAAGATGGTCTAGGTTCTATGTCCCAGTACTTC | CASSQDGLGSMSQYF
TRBJ2-1 | TRBV27 | . | . | TGTGCCAGCAAAGACAGTTTCTACAATGAGCAGTTCTTC | CASKDSFYNEQFF
TRBJ1-1 | TRBV29-1 | . | once | TGCAGCGCCCAGCGGGAGGCTGAAGCTTTCTTT | CSAQREAEAFF
TRBJ1-2 | TRBV5-6 | . | . | TGTGCCAGCAGCTCGAGTAACTATGGCTACACCTTC | CASSSSNYGYTF
TRBJ2-2 | TRBV2 | . | . | TGTGCCAGAGGTGGGGTGGGTAACACCGGGGAGCTGTTTTTT | CARGGVGNTGELFF
TRBJ1-2 | TRBV4-1 | TRBD1 | once | TGCGCCAGCAGCCAAGTTGGAGGGACAGGTGGTGGCTACACCTTC | CASSQVGGTGGGYTF
TRBJ1-2 | TRBV11-2 | TRBD1 | once | TGTGCCAGCAGCTTAGATGGACAGGGGACTGGCTACACCTTC | CASSLDGQGTGYTF
TRBJ1-2 | TRBV11-2 | . | . | TGTGCCAGCAGCCCGACAGCATTGATGTACGGCTACACCTTC | CASSPTALMYGYTF
TRBJ2-1 | TRBV7-9 | TRBD1 | . | TGTGCCAGCAGCACACAGGGGGCGCGGGGCAATGAGCAGTTCTTC | CASSTQGARGNEQFF
TRBJ1-5 | TRBV6-1 | . | . | TGTGCCAGCAGTGATTTAGGGGACTGGGTGGATCAGCCCCAGCATTTT | CASSDLGDWVDQPQHF
TRBJ2-3 | TRBV19 | . | . | TGTGCCAGTAGTCGGATCGGAGGGCCCACGGATACGCAGTATTTT | CASSRIGGPTDTQYF
TRBJ1-2 | TRBV12-3/TRBV12-4 | . | . | TGTGCCAGCAGTTTAGGGAGGCCAGGCTACACCTTC | CASSLGRPGYTF
TRBJ1-5 | TRBV27 | . | . | TGTGCCAGCAGTGCGGACACCGCTAGCAATCAGCCCCAGCATTTT | CASSADTASNQPQHF
TRBJ1-1 | TRBV29-1 | . | . | TGCAGCGTCTTGGAACACACTGAAGCTTTCTTT | CSVLEHTEAFF
TRBJ1-6 | TRBV6-5 | . | . | TGTGCCAGCAGCCGGACAGCCGCCCTAGGGTCACCCCTCCACTTT | CASSRTAALGSPLHF
TRBJ1-6 | TRBV7-9 | TRBD1 | . | TGTGCCAGCAGCCGGCTTCACAGGGGGAGCTCCTATAATTCACCCCTCCACTTT | CASSRLHRGSSYNSPLHF
TRBJ1-1 | TRBV6-5 | TRBD1 | . | TGTGCCAGCAGTTCCTTTTACCGGGACAGGGACTCTGAAGCTTTCTTT | CASSSFYRDRDSEAFF
TRBJ1-1 | TRBV7-9 | . | . | TGTGCCAGCAATGAGGCAGTGAACACTGAAGCTTTCTTT | CASNEAVNTEAFF
TRBJ1-2 | TRBV11-2 | . | . | TGTGCCAGCAGCTTGAGGGCAGGATTTAACTATGGCTACACCTTC | CASSLRAGFNYGYTF
TRBJ2-7 | TRBV19 | . | few | TGTGCCAGTACCAATGGGGACGTCGCCGGCGAGCAGTACTTC | CASTNGDVAGEQYF
TRBJ1-5 | TRBV7-2 | . | . | TGTGCCAGCAGCTTGAGGGGGACCCATCAGCCCCAGCATTTT | CASSLRGTHQPQHF
TRBJ1-1 | TRBV10-2 | . | few | TGCGCCAGCAGTGGGACACAGGGTTATGGGACTGAAGCTTTCTTT | CASSGTQGYGTEAFF
TRBJ1-6 | TRBV10-3 | . | once | TGTGCCATCAGTGACTTACAGGATAATTCACCCCTCCACTTT | CAISDLQDNSPLHF
TRBJ2-1 | TRBV4-1 | TRBD2 | . | TGCGCCAGCAGCCAAGACGGGGATTCGATGGGAGGGCGGAATGAGCAGTTCTTC | CASSQDGDSMGGRNEQFF